The source of this T cell receptor (beta chain) is a study of control samples from healthy donors and cancer patients (TCRdb year 2020). Remarks on this clone: Its antigen specificity is not known. No base qualities exist here, and no much larger clone lies one base off it.

The CDR3 measures 14 amino acids from cysteine to phenylalanine. Only the CDR3 part of the read is kept: 42 bases, read in frame from the first base. V is pared back by 10 bases and J by 5 bases, with 21 bases lying between the germline termini. Via the germline V gene, CDR1 is MNHEY and CDR2 SVGAGI. The library relied on the immunoSEQ multiplex PCR assay. TCRdb holds this immuneACCESS table with in-frame rearrangements only. Some clones are missing; in checked studies, unresolved V genes explain under half, and the rest has no known cause. The sample table shows 63,000 or so clones, and nearly 85% are seen once. The leading ten clones occupy under 30% of the sample.

Source material: blood. This clonotype was obtained from a man aged 50-60 years in good health. This chain joins TRBV6-5 to TRBJ2-7; 5 matching bases give a weak D call of TRBD2. CDR3 reads: CATLEPALGHEQYF. The sequence in DNA is TGTGCCACCCTCGAGCCCGCACTAGGCCACGAGCAGTACTTC.